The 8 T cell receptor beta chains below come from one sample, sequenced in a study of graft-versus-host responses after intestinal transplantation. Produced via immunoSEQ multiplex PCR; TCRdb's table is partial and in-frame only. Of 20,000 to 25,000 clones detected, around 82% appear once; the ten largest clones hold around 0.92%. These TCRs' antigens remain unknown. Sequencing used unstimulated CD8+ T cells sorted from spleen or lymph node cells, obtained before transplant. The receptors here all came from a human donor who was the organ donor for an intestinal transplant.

CDR3 in DNA: TGTGCCTGGAGCTTGACAGTCTCCGAGCAGTACTTC. It encodes CAWSLTVSEQYF. This rearrangement joins TRBV30 to TRBJ2-7; D possibly corresponds to TRBD1 (5 bases). V lost 3 bases and J lost 6, with 12 bases in between. This CDR3 spans 12 amino acids. CDR1 GTSNPN and CDR2 SVGIG come from the germline V gene (reference sequence).

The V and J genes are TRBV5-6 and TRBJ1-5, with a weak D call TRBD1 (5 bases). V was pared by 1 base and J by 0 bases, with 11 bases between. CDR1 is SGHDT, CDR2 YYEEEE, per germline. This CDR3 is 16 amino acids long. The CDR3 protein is CASSLTTEYSNQPQHF. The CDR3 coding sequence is TGTGCCAGCAGCTTGACGACAGAATATAGCAATCAGCCCCAGCATTTT.

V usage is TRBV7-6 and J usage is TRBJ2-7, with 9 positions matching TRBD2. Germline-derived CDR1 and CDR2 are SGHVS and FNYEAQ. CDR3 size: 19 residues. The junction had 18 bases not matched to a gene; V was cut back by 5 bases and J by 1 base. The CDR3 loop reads CASSPSPGGRADGSYEQYF. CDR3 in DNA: TGTGCCAGCAGCCCCTCCCCGGGCGGGAGGGCCGACGGGTCCTACGAGCAGTACTTC.

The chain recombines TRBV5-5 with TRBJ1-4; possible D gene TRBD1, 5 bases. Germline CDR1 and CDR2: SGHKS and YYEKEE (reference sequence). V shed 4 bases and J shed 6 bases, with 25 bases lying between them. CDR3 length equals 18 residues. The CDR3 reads CASSQGVAPMGLDEKLFF. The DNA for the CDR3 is TGTGCCAGCAGCCAAGGGGTGGCCCCCATGGGATTAGATGAAAAACTGTTTTTT.

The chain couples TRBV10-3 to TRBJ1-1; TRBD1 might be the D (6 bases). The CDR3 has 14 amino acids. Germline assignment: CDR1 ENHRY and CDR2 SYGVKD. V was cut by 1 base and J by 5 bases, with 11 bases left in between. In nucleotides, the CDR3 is TGTGCCATCAGTGAGTGGGGGCAAGGTACTGAAGCTTTCTTT. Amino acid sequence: CAISEWGQGTEAFF.

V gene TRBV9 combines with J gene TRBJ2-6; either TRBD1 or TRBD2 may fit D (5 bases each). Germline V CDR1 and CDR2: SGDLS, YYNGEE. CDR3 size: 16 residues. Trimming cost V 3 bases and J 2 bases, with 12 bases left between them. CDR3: CASSAPRGAGANVLTF. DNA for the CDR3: TGTGCCAGCAGCGCCCCTCGGGGCGCTGGGGCCAACGTCCTGACTTTC.

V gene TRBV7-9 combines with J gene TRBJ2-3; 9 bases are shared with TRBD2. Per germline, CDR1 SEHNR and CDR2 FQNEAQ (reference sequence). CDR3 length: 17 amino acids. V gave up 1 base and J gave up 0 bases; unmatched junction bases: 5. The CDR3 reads CASSLGVAGASTDTQYF. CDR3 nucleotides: TGTGCCAGCAGCTTAGGGGTAGCGGGAGCTAGCACAGATACGCAGTATTTT.

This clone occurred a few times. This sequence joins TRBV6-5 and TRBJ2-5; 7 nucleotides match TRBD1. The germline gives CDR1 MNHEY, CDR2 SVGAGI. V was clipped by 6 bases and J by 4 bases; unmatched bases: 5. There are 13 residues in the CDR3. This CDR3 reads CASSLNRGETQYF. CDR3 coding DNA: TGTGCCAGCAGCCTTAACAGGGGAGAGACCCAGTACTTC.